The clone carrying this T cell receptor beta chain was detected only once. Its antigen is not known. Some clones are missing from TCRdb's copy, which holds only in-frame ones; the method was immunoSEQ multiplex PCR. Among about 22,000 clones listed, around nine tenths were seen once. The trim removed 4 bases at V and 2 bases at J, leaving 4 bases unmatched. This CDR3 has 14 residues. Germline lookup yields CDR1 SGHNT and CDR2 YYREEE (reference sequence). This sample is part of a study of monozygotic twins with cystic fibrosis. Study results and limitations: Clonality was generally low (median roughly 0.0095), higher in the most severe patients.

V usage is TRBV5-4 and J usage is TRBJ2-5; 8 bases are shared with TRBD2. The sample consisted of blood. This TCR derives from a woman aged 25-40 years with cystic fibrosis. The CDR3 DNA is TGTGCCAGCAGCGATGGGACTAGACAAGAGACCCAGTACTTC. It codes for CASSDGTRQETQYF. The complete variable domain, with remaining parts taken from reference TRBV5-4 and TRBJ2-5, reads ETGVTQSPTHLIKTRGQQVTLRCSSQSGHNTVSWYQQALGQGPQFIFQYYREEENGRGNFPPRFSGLQFPNYSSELNVNALELDDSALYLCASSDGTRQETQYFGPGTRLLVL.